Following are 14 T cell receptor beta chains from one sample sequenced in a study of T-cell memory formation after mild COVID-19. Using its own MiXCR run on the 5' RACE reads, TCRdb lists one record per CDR3 protein. The sample carries about 340,000 distinct CDR3 sequences, over 10% recorded once. Source material: PBMCs or a T cell subset sorted from them (not recorded which). Receptors were obtained from a man between 18 and 35 years old who had mild COVID-19 (a few samples of this study predate the infection). Cell type and time point are not known.

This chain connects TRBV29-1 to TRBJ2-7; D is uncertain. Germline V gene sequence: CDR1 SQVTM, CDR2 ANQGSEA. V was pared by 1 base and J by 7 bases, with 11 bases between. The CDR3 has 12 residues. CDR3 in amino acids: CSVEGALGEQYF. CDR3 in DNA: TGCAGCGTTGAAGGGGCCCTTGGGGAGCAGTACTTC.

The gene calls are TRBV4-2 and TRBJ2-1; 11 nucleotides align to TRBD2. In germline, CDR1 is LGHNA, CDR2 YNFKEQ. The CDR3 is 16 residues long. Germline trimming cut 3 bases from V and 8 bases from J; bases unmatched to any gene: 9. Here the CDR3 DNA reads TGTGCCAGCAGCCAGGTAGCGGGGGGGCCGCGTCATGAGCAGTTCTTC. Residues: CASSQVAGGPRHEQFF.

The V and J genes are TRBV14 and TRBJ2-7; D is perhaps TRBD1 (6 bases). With 4 bases removed from V and 3 bases from J, the gap between germline ends came to 16 bases. This CDR3 is built from 15 residues. Per the germline V gene, CDR1 is SGHDN and CDR2 is FVKESK. CDR3 sequence: CASSPGTWGIYEQYF. CDR3 nucleotide sequence: TGTGCCAGCAGCCCGGGGACATGGGGCATCTACGAGCAGTACTTC.

This clonotype was seen only a few times. The chain carries TRBV6-6 and TRBJ2-7; D is ambiguous. Trimming took off 6 bases at V and 4 bases at J, with 13 bases between the two ends. CDR3 length: 13 residues. Germline V lookup: CDR1 MNHNY, CDR2 SVGAGI (reference sequence). Here the CDR3 reads CASRTTERYEQYV. DNA for the CDR3: TGTGCCAGCAGAACCACGGAGAGATACGAGCAGTACGTC.

This clonotype was detected many times. The chain is built from TRBV7-2 and TRBJ2-1; D may be TRBD2 (6 bases). This CDR3 has 15 residues. Germline V gene data show CDR1 as SGHTA and CDR2 as FQGNSA. V was shortened by 1 base and J by 2 bases, with 9 bases between the two germline ends. The CDR3: CASSLVSGAYNEQFF. The CDR3 bases are TGTGCCAGCAGCTTAGTTTCGGGGGCCTACAATGAGCAGTTCTTC.

V gene TRBV3-1 combines with J gene TRBJ2-3; tentative D call: TRBD1 (6 bases). This CDR3 region has 15 residues. Germline V lookup: CDR1 LGHDT, CDR2 YNNKEL (reference sequence). V dropped 2 bases and J dropped 1 base, with 10 bases sitting between them. CDR3 nucleotide sequence: TGTGCCAGCAGCCAAAATGGACAGCGCACAGATACGCAGTATTTT. It codes for CASSQNGQRTDTQYF.

This chain links TRBV5-1 with TRBJ1-4; TRBD1 matches at 7 bases. J lost 0 bases, V lost 3 bases, and 5 bases had no gene match. Germline CDR1 is SGHRS and CDR2 is YFSETQ. The CDR3 has 16 residues. CDR3 amino acids: CASSSTGPPTNEKLFF. CDR3 DNA sequence: TGCGCCAGCAGCTCGACAGGGCCCCCAACTAATGAAAAACTGTTTTTT.

This clonotype was seen many times. The chain carries TRBV9 and TRBJ1-5, with TRBD1 as a possible D gene (6 bases). The CDR3 covers 19 residues. Trimming took off 4 bases at V and 0 bases at J, with 23 bases between the two ends. Germline lookup yields CDR1 SGDLS and CDR2 YYNGEE. The chain's CDR3 is CASSPRPRGRGDSNQPQHF. CDR3 nucleotides: TGTGCCAGCAGCCCCCGTCCAAGGGGGAGGGGGGATAGCAATCAGCCCCAGCATTTT. The full variable domain, with the rest looked up from reference TRBV9 and TRBJ1-5, is DSGVTQTPKHLITATGQRVTLRCSPRSGDLSVYWYQQSLDQGLQFLIQYYNGEERAKGNILERFSAQQFPDLHSELNLSSLELGDSALYFCASSPRPRGRGDSNQPQHFGDGTRLSIL.

This chain joins TRBV29-1 and TRBJ2-4; TRBD2 matches 15 bases. This CDR3 has 18 amino acids. Germline values: CDR1 SQVTM, CDR2 ANQGSEA. V lost 6 bases, J lost 3 bases, and 12 bases stayed unmatched. CDR3 sequence: CSVAAWTSGGVGKNIQYF. The CDR3 region has the DNA TGCAGCGTCGCCGCCTGGACTAGCGGGGGGGTCGGCAAAAACATTCAGTACTTC.

This clonotype has just a few counts. The CDR3 loop is CASSRWGVNTGELFF. The CDR3 bases are TGTGCCAGCAGCAGATGGGGCGTAAACACCGGGGAGCTGTTTTTT. The rearrangement uses TRBV5-4 and TRBJ2-2, with D perhaps matching TRBD1 (5 bases). Germline CDR1 is SGHNT and CDR2 is YYREEE (reference sequence). Trimming removed 4 bases from V and 2 bases from J, with 12 bases in between. CDR3 length equals 15 residues.

V is TRBV6-5 and J is TRBJ1-2; tentative D call: TRBD1 (5 bases). The germline V and J ends were trimmed by 5 bases and 5 bases, with 12 bases remaining between them. Germline-derived CDR1 and CDR2 are MNHEY and SVGAGI. The CDR3 spans 13 residues. The CDR3 DNA follows: TGTGCCAGCAGTATGGGGGGTCAATATGGCTACACCTTC. It specifies CASSMGGQYGYTF.

The rearrangement uses TRBV7-2 and TRBJ1-4; D perhaps matches TRBD1 (6 bases). Trimming shortened V by 7 bases and J by 8 bases, and 14 bases separated the two germline ends. This CDR3 comprises 13 residues. Germline-derived CDR1 and CDR2 are SGHTA and FQGNSA. CDR3 DNA sequence: TGTGCCAGCACCTGGGGGGCAGGGGAAAAACTGTTTTTT. Its protein product is CASTWGAGEKLFF.

There are a few counts of this clonotype. V usage is TRBV4-3 and J usage is TRBJ1-4, with D possibly TRBD1 on 5 matching bases. The CDR3 is 15 residues long. V lost 6 bases and J 1 base, leaving 12 bases between the germline ends. Germline CDR1 and CDR2: LGHNA and YSLEER. The DNA for the CDR3 is TGCGCCAGCAGTCGGTTCAGGGAAACTAATGAAAAACTGTTTTTT. This translates into CASSRFRETNEKLFF.

This clonotype was seen more than once but under ten times. The rearrangement links TRBV29-1 to TRBJ2-6; unclear D gene. The germline gives CDR1 SQVTM, CDR2 ANQGSEA. Trimming left V 3 bases short and J 0 bases short, with 12 bases between. This CDR3 spans 16 amino acids. CDR3 amino acids: CSVERSGLSGANVLTF. The CDR3 DNA reads as TGCAGCGTTGAGAGGTCGGGCCTCTCTGGGGCCAACGTCCTGACTTTC.